The 29 T cell receptor delta chains in this list originate from one sample, sequenced in a study of gamma-delta chains in newborns, infants, children. TCRdb redid clone calling on the reads using CATT. The sample lists fewer than 2,000 delta-chain clones; about 8% were seen once. The specimen was blood. These receptors were taken from a child who was a newborn, infant or young child, either healthy, febrile or measles-vaccinated (not recorded which).

This clone was recorded a few times. The protein in TCRdb stems from a much larger clone and differs at residue 9 from this DNA's translation, likely a read error; here the protein is translated from the DNA. This chain uses TRDV2 with TRDJ3; TRDD3 aligns across 8 bases. Unmatched junction bases numbered 6, after V lost 0 bases and J lost 0 bases. Per the germline V gene, CDR1 is GEAIGNYY and CDR2 is EKD. The CDR3 covers 19 residues. CDR3 DNA sequence: TGTGCCTGTGACACCGTTGGGGGATGCCGCTCCTGGGACACCCGACAGATGTTTTTC. Its protein product is CACDTVGGCRSWDTRQMFF.

Concerning this clone itself: This may be a read error, as it is one base from a much larger clone. The chain recombines TRDV1 with TRDJ2; 9 nucleotides agree with TRDD3. CDR1 and CDR2 from the germline V gene are TSWWSYY and QGS. This CDR3 is built from 21 residues. Germline trimming cut 1 base from V and 0 bases from J; bases unmatched to any gene: 15. The CDR3 sequence is CALGEQHLRLGDHALTAQLFF. CDR3 sequence (DNA): TGTGCTCTTGGGGAACAGCACCTCCGTCTGGGGGATCACGCTTTGACAGCACAACTCTTCTTT.

A word on this clone: This may come from a read error, since a much larger clone is one base off. The chain joins TRDV1 to TRDJ1, with TRDD3 matching over 12 bases. The length of the CDR3 is 21 residues. Germline V gene lookup returns CDR1 TSWWSYY and CDR2 QGS. CDR3 in amino acids: CALGETPGVLGDTGYTGKLIF. CDR3 DNA: TGTGCTCTTGGGGAAACCCCCGGGGTGCTGGGGGATACGGGGTACACCGGTAAACTCATCTTT.

This clone has a handful of counts. This may arise from a read error, as a much more abundant clone is one base away. This rearrangement joins TRDV2 to TRDJ2; 11 nucleotides line up with TRDD3. Per the germline V gene, CDR1 is GEAIGNYY and CDR2 is EKD. Trimming took 6 bases from V and 3 from J; bases not matched to a gene: 23. The CDR3 contains 21 residues. CDR3 coding DNA: TGTGCCTGTAACATCGGTCGACTGGGGGATAGAAAGGGGAATCTGACAGCACAACTCTTCTTT. This gives the protein CACNIGRLGDRKGNLTAQLFF.

This clone was seen a few times. Given a far larger clone just one base away, this is likely a sequencing read error. The sample holds other DNA sequences that translate to the same CDR3. V usage is TRDV2 and J usage is TRDJ3, with 13 positions matching TRDD3. The V and J ends lost 1 base and 3 bases, in that order; junction bases with no gene match: 5. Germline V gives CDR1 GEAIGNYY, CDR2 EKD. This CDR3 contains 19 residues. The CDR3 nucleotides are TGTGCCTGTGACACTGTACTGGGGGATACGGACTGGGACACCCGACAGATGTTTTTC. Its translation is CACDTVLGDTDWDTRQMFF.

This clone occurred a few times. This sequence may be a read error, since a much larger clone differs from it by one base. The same CDR3 is also encoded by other DNA sequences in this sample. The chain links TRAV29/DV5 to TRDJ1; D is undetermined. The germline CDR1 and CDR2 sequences are NSMFDY and ISSIKDK. This CDR3 is built from 12 residues. CDR3 amino acids: CAAKSYTDKLIF. The CDR3 bases are TGCGCAGCAAAGTCATACACCGATAAACTCATCTTT.

A note on this clone: The amino acid sequence in TCRdb belongs to a much larger clone and departs from this DNA's translation at residue 6, likely a sequencing read error; the sequence shown is translated from the DNA. This chain links TRDV2 with TRDJ3; 11 bases agree with TRDD3. V dropped 0 bases and J dropped 2; count of bases not matched to a gene: 2. There are 18 residues in the CDR3. Germline V gene lookup returns CDR1 GEAIGNYY and CDR2 EKD. In DNA form, the CDR3 reads TGTGCCTGTGACACCGGACTGGGGGATACCTGGGACACCCGACAGATGTTTTTC. It specifies CACDTGLGDTWDTRQMFF.

Comments on this clone: Since a much larger clone is just one base distant, this may be a read error. Different DNA sequences within this sample yield the same CDR3. V and J are TRDV1 and TRDJ1; TRDD2 might be the D (6 bases). This CDR3 comprises 18 residues. Germline CDR1 reads TSWWSYY; CDR2 reads QGS. DNA of the CDR3: TGTGCCCTTGGGGAAGCCTTCCCACACTCCCTCCTCCGAGATAAACTCATCTTT. Amino acid sequence: CALGEAFPHSLLRDKLIF.

For this clone: Possible read error: a much larger clone is one base away. The rearrangement uses TRDV1 and TRDJ2; 12 positions agree with TRDD3. This CDR3 comprises 23 residues. V gave up 2 bases and J gave up 6 bases; unmatched junction bases: 25. Per germline, CDR1 TSWWSYY and CDR2 QGS. CDR3 amino acids: CALGEFFLLKEGLGDTRAAQLFF. CDR3 coding DNA: TGTGCTCTTGGGGAATTCTTCCTACTTAAGGAGGGGCTGGGGGATACGAGGGCAGCACAACTCTTCTTT.

In its sample, this clone is large. This same CDR3 is encoded by further DNA sequences in the sample. The chain combines TRDV2 with TRDJ3; 11 bases are shared with TRDD3. CDR3 length: 18 residues. Germline assignment: CDR1 GEAIGNYY and CDR2 EKD. J gave up 2 bases and V 2 bases, and 4 bases lay outside the gene matches. This CDR3 reads CACDKILGDTWDTRQMFF. The CDR3 nucleotides read TGTGCCTGTGACAAAATACTGGGGGATACCTGGGACACCCGACAGATGTTTTTC.

As concerns this clone: A read error likely explains why the TCRdb protein, taken from a much larger clone, differs from this DNA's translation at residue 7; the protein shown is translated from the DNA. J is TRDJ1 and V is TRAV29/DV5; TRDD3 aligns across 9 bases. Germline loops: CDR1 NSMFDY, CDR2 ISSIKDK. This CDR3 has 19 residues. With V trimmed by 5 bases and J by 4 bases, 24 bases remained unmatched. CDR3 nucleotide sequence: TGTGCAGCCACCCGGGCTCACCGTTTGGGGGATAAGGACAGCGATAAACTCATCTTT. Translation: CAATRAHRLGDKDSDKLIF.

By share, this clone ranks as large (0.1 to 1%). The sample holds other DNA sequences that translate to the same CDR3. The CDR3 loop reads CACDTLGIKGSWDTRQMFF. CDR3 nucleotides: TGTGCCTGTGACACGCTGGGGATTAAAGGCTCCTGGGACACCCGACAGATGTTTTTC. The rearrangement joins TRDV2 to TRDJ3, with D perhaps TRDD3 (6 bases). Germline V gene lookup returns CDR1 GEAIGNYY and CDR2 EKD. V dropped 1 base and J dropped 0 bases, with 15 bases sitting between them. The CDR3 has 19 residues.

This clone qualifies as large. The chain has TRDV2 and TRDJ3, with 8 bases lining up with TRDD3. The CDR3 has 17 amino acids. Germline values: CDR1 GEAIGNYY, CDR2 EKD. Losses at the gene ends were 0 bases for V and 0 bases for J; bases not matched to a gene: 0. CDR3 residues: CACDTGGYSWDTRQMFF. The CDR3 DNA follows: TGTGCCTGTGACACCGGGGGATACTCCTGGGACACCCGACAGATGTTTTTC.

This clone was detected only a few times. One base away lies a much larger clone, so this may be a sequencing read error. The same CDR3 is also encoded by other DNA sequences in this sample. This chain links TRDV1 with TRDJ2, with TRDD3 matching over 10 bases. Germline CDR1 TSWWSYY, CDR2 QGS. The CDR3 sequence is 17 residues long. The CDR3, as DNA: TGTGCTCTTGGGGAACTAGGGGGATACGCTTTGACAGCACAACTATTCTTT. Its protein is CALGELGGYALTAQLFF.

Points on this clone: A far larger clone is one base from this, pointing to a likely read error. Other DNA sequences in this specimen translate into the identical CDR3. The gene calls are TRDV2 and TRDJ3, with TRDD3 matching 10 bases. Germline V gives CDR1 GEAIGNYY, CDR2 EKD. This CDR3 comprises 20 residues. CDR3 DNA sequence: TGTGCCTGTGACACCGTACTGGGGGATGCAAGCTCCTGGGACACCCGGCAGATGTTTTTC. Its translation is CACDTVLGDASSWDTRQMFF.

This clone is termed medium-sized. CDR3 residues: CALGAKGSYGILTAQLFF. For the CDR3, the DNA is TGTGCTCTTGGGGCGAAGGGTTCCTACGGGATATTGACAGCACAACTCTTCTTT. This sequence joins TRDV1 and TRDJ2; TRDD2 is a possible D gene (7 bases). Per germline, CDR1 TSWWSYY and CDR2 QGS. The CDR3 runs to 18 residues. Trimming took 4 bases from V and 2 from J, leaving 20 bases between them.

For this clone: One base separates it from a far larger clone, so it is likely a read error. The chain uses TRDV2 and TRDJ3, with 13 bases that match TRDD3. The V segment lost 1 base and the J segment 2 bases; nucleotides outside the gene matches: 10. Germline V gene sequence: CDR1 GEAIGNYY, CDR2 EKD. The length of the CDR3 is 21 residues. CDR3 coding DNA: TGTGCCTGTGACACTGGACGAACTGGGGGATACGCCACCTGGGACACCCGACAGATGTTTTTC. It specifies CACDTGRTGGYATWDTRQMFF.

With respect to this clone: A far larger clone is off by one base, so a read error is likely. This chain joins TRDV2 and TRDJ3, with 11 bases identical to TRDD3. Germline assignment: CDR1 GEAIGNYY and CDR2 EKD. CDR3 length: 22 amino acids. CDR3 nucleotide sequence: TGTGCCTGTGACACGTTATCTGCTGGGGGATACTTCGGAACCTGGGACACCCGACAGACGTTTTTC. It encodes CACDTLSAGGYFGTWDTRQTFF.

By sample share, this clone is medium-sized. The chain couples TRDV1 to TRDJ1, with TRDD3 matching 9 bases. With V trimmed by 3 bases and J by 0 bases, 20 bases remained unmatched. The CDR3 is 21 amino acids. Per germline, CDR1 TSWWSYY and CDR2 QGS. The CDR3 coding sequence is TGTGCTCTTGGGGAGATGGACTCAATCTCTGGGGGATCCATGTACACCGATAAACTCATCTTT. This translates into CALGEMDSISGGSMYTDKLIF.

This clone was seen more than once but under ten times. A read error likely explains why the TCRdb protein, taken from a much larger clone, differs from this DNA's translation at residue 8; the protein shown is translated from the DNA. The rearrangement uses TRDV1 and TRDJ3; tentative D call: TRDD3 (5 bases). Germline V gene lookup returns CDR1 TSWWSYY and CDR2 QGS. CDR3 length: 18 residues. Trimming removed 2 bases from V and 0 bases from J, with 11 bases in between. CDR3 in amino acids: CALGEGGVRSWDTRQMFF. Here the CDR3 DNA reads TGTGCTCTTGGGGAAGGGGGGGTCCGCTCCTGGGACACCCGACAGATGTTTTTC.

As for this clone: This likely came from a read error, as a far larger clone is one base away. Distinct nucleotide sequences in the sample also encode this CDR3. This rearrangement joins TRDV1 to TRDJ1; D is ambiguous. V was trimmed by 1 base and J by 7 bases, leaving 19 bases between them. Germline V gives CDR1 TSWWSYY, CDR2 QGS. CDR3 length: 16 residues. The CDR3 loop is CALGERAKHRALKLIF. The CDR3 coding sequence is TGTGCTCTTGGGGAACGAGCGAAACACAGAGCCCTTAAACTCATCTTT.

In its sample, this clone was seen a few times. The protein recorded in TCRdb matches a much larger clone and deviates from this DNA's translation at residue 9, suggesting a read error; the protein here is obtained by translating the DNA. The chain carries TRDV2 and TRDJ3; 10 bases fit TRDD3. This CDR3 has 19 amino acids. The V segment lost 3 bases and the J segment 5 bases; nucleotides outside the gene matches: 12. Germline CDR1 is GEAIGNYY and CDR2 is EKD. The DNA for the CDR3 is TGTGCCTGTGACGAACTGGGGGATGAGGAGGTGCGGGACACCCGACAGATGTTTTTC. Translating gives CACDELGDEEVRDTRQMFF.

With regard to this clone: A read error is the likely source, as a far larger clone sits one nucleotide away. This chain joins TRAV29/DV5 and TRDJ1; 7 nucleotides match TRDD3. Per germline, CDR1 NSMFDY and CDR2 ISSIKDK. This CDR3 is built from 21 residues. The CDR3 coding sequence is TGTGCAGCGGCCAACTTCGGGCTGGGGATAGAGCCCAGACCTCCTTTCGATAGACTCATCTTT. Amino acids: CAAANFGLGIEPRPPFDRLIF. The full variable domain, rest sourced from reference TRAV29/DV5 and TRDJ1, is DQQVKQNSPSLSVQEGRISILNCDYTNSMFDYFLWYKKYPAEGPTFLISISSIKDKNEDGRFTVFLNKSAKHLSLHIVPSQPGDSAVYFCAAANFGLGIEPRPPFDRLIFGKGTRVTVEP.

For this clone: This may come from a read error, since a much larger clone is one base off. The CDR3 DNA sequence: TGTGCCTGTGACGCCGTTGGGGGATACCGCTCCTGGGACACCCGACAGATGTTTTTC. Translated, it gives CACDAVGGYRSWDTRQMFF. This chain joins TRDV2 and TRDJ3; TRDD3 aligns across 10 bases. This CDR3 region has 19 residues. Trimming took 3 bases from V and 0 from J; bases not matched to a gene: 7. Germline CDR1 and CDR2: GEAIGNYY and EKD.

Comment on this clone: A read error is the likely source, as a far larger clone sits one nucleotide away. The sample contains more than one DNA sequence encoding this CDR3. The V call is TRDV2, the J call TRDJ3, with 12 bases fitting TRDD3. The CDR3 runs to 21 residues. V lost 1 base, J lost 2 bases, and 11 bases stayed unmatched. Germline V gene data show CDR1 as GEAIGNYY and CDR2 as EKD. CDR3 sequence (DNA): TGTGCCTGTGACACTGGGCGACCTGGGGGATACGCCACCTGGGACACCCGACAGATGTTTTTC. Its protein product is CACDTGRPGGYATWDTRQMFF.

The chain joins TRDV1 to TRDJ1; TRDD3 might be the D (5 bases). V was clipped by 11 bases and J by 0 bases, with 25 bases between them. The CDR3 is 17 residues long. Germline values: CDR1 TSWWSYY, CDR2 QGS. DNA of the CDR3: TGTGCTAGTGGGGAAGGACCGACTGTGGGAAACACCGATAAACTCATCTTT. Protein product: CASGEGPTVGNTDKLIF.

Note on this clone: This could be a read error, since a much larger clone is one nucleotide away. The chain joins TRDV2 to TRDJ3, with D perhaps matching TRDD3 (6 bases). Germline loops: CDR1 GEAIGNYY, CDR2 EKD. This CDR3 spans 20 amino acids. Between the trimmed V and J ends, which lost 0 bases and 3 bases, there was a span of 20 bases. The DNA for the CDR3 is TGTGCCTGTGACACCGTTTTGGGGGGCCCTAGCTACTGGGACACCCGACAGATGTTTTTC. Protein: CACDTVLGGPSYWDTRQMFF.

Notes on this clone: An end of the junction does not agree with germline; a read error may underlie this. The chain employs TRDV1 and TRDJ1; TRDD3 matches at 9 bases. The CDR3 is made up of 17 amino acids. The germline CDR1 and CDR2 sequences are TSWWSYY and QGS. This CDR3 reads CARGEGTTGGHTDKLIF. Here the CDR3 DNA reads TGTGCTCGTGGGGAAGGAACGACTGGGGGACACACCGATAAACTCATCTTT.

By frequency in the sample, this clone is large (0.1 to 1%). The chain has TRDV2 and TRDJ3; the match to TRDD3 covers 10 bases. CDR3 length equals 19 residues. V lost 4 bases and J lost 0; bases outside the gene matches: 8. Germline V CDR1 and CDR2: GEAIGNYY, EKD. DNA for the CDR3: TGTGCCTGTGATCCTGTACTGGGGGATCTCTCCTGGGACACCCGACAGATGTTTTTC. Protein sequence: CACDPVLGDLSWDTRQMFF.